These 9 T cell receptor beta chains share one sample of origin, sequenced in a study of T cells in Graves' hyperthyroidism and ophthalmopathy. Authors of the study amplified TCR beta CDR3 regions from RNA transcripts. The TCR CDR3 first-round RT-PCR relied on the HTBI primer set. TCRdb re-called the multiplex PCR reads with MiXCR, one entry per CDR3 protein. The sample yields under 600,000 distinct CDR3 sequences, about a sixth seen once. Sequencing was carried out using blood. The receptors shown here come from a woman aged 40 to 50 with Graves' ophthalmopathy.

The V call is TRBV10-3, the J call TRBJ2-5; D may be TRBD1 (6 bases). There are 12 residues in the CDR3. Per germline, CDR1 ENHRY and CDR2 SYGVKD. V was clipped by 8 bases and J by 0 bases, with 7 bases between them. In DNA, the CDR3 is TGTGCCATCGGGGGCTACCAAGAGACCCAGTACTTC. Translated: CAIGGYQETQYF.

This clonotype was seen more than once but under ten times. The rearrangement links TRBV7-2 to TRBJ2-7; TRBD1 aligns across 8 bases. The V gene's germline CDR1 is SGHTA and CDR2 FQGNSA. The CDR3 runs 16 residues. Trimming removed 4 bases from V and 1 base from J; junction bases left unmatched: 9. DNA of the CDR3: TGTGCCAGCAGCTACAGGACAGGGCCCCTTTCCTACGAGCAGTACTTC. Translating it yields CASSYRTGPLSYEQYF.

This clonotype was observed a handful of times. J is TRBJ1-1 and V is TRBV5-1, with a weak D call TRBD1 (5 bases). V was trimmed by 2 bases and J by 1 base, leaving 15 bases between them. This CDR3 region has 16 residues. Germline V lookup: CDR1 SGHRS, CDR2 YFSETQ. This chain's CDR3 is CASSLLSGVRNTEAFF. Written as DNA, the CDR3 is TGCGCCAGCAGCTTATTATCGGGGGTAAGGAACACTGAAGCTTTCTTT.

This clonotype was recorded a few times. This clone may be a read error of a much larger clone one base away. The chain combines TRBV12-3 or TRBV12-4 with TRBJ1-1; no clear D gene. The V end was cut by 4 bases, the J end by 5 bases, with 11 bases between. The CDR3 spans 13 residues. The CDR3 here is CASSSARETEAFF. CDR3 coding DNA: TGTGCCAGCAGTTCAGCTAGGGAAACTGAAGCTTTCTTT.

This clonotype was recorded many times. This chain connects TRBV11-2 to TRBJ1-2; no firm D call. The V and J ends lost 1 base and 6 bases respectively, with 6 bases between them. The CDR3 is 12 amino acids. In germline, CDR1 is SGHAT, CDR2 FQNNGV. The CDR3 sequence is CASSLVTDGYTF. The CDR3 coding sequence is TGTGCCAGCAGCTTAGTTACAGATGGCTACACCTTC.

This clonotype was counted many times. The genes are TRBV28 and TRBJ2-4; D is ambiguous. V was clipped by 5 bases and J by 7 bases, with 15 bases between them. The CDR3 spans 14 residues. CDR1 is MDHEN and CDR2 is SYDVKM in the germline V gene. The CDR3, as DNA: TGTGCCAGCAGTATGTCCCAGGCCGGGAACATTCAGTACTTC. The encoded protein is CASSMSQAGNIQYF. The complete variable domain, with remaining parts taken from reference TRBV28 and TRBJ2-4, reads DVKVTQSSRYLVKRTGEKVFLECVQDMDHENMFWYRQDPGLGLRLIYFSYDVKMKEKGDIPEGYSVSREKKERFSLILESASTNQTSMYLCASSMSQAGNIQYFGAGTRLSVL.

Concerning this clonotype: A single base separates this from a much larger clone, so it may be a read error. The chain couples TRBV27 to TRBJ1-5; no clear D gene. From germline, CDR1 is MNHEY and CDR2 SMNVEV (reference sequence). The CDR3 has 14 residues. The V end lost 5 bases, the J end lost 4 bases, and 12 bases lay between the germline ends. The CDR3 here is CASSAWTANQPQHF. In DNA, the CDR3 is TGTGCCAGCAGTGCTTGGACTGCGAATCAGCCCCAGCATTTT.

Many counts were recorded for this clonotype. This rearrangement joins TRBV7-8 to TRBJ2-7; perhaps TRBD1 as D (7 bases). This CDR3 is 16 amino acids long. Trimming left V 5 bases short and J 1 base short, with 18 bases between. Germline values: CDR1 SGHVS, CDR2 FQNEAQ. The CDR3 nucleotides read TGTGCCAGCAGCCTCGACAGGGACTTTGGGTCCTACGAGCAGTACTTC. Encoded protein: CASSLDRDFGSYEQYF.

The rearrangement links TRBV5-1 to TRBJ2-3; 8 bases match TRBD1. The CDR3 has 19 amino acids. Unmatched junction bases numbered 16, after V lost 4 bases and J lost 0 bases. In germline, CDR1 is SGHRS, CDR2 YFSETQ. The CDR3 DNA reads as TGCGCCAGCAGCCACGCCGGACAGGGCTTAAGAATCAGCACAGATACGCAGTATTTT. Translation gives CASSHAGQGLRISTDTQYF.